The 19 T cell receptor beta chains below were found in one sample sequenced in a study of shared clonotypes between healthy human individuals. TCRdb's copy holds only in-frame clones and misses some; the assay was immunoSEQ multiplex PCR. Of 500,000 to 650,000 clones listed, around three quarters are singletons. Sequenced sample: PBMCs. Receptor source: a woman in her forties in good health. Some clones in this sample may be carry-over from other donors' samples.

V and J are TRBV11-2 and TRBJ2-1, with 7 bases aligning to TRBD2. Germline values: CDR1 SGHAT, CDR2 FQNNGV. The J segment lost 7 bases and the V segment lost 1 base, leaving 1 base of the junction unmatched. CDR3 length: 13 amino acids. The CDR3 nucleotides read TGTGCCAGCAGCTTAGGGGGGGGTAATGAGCAGTTCTTC. It codes for CASSLGGGNEQFF.

Turning to this clone: Additional DNA sequences in this sample encode the identical CDR3. The chain combines TRBV30 with TRBJ2-2; TRBD1 or TRBD2 may be the D gene (6 bases each). This CDR3 is 15 amino acids long. Germline V gene lookup returns CDR1 GTSNPN and CDR2 SVGIG (reference sequence). The germline V and J ends were trimmed by 4 bases and 0 bases, with 12 bases remaining between them. The chain's CDR3 is CAWTRRGANTGELFF. The CDR3 region has the DNA TGTGCCTGGACCCGAAGGGGGGCGAACACCGGGGAGCTGTTTTTT.

The chain employs TRBV18 and TRBJ2-5; 8 positions agree with TRBD2. The V and J ends lost 0 bases and 4 bases, in that order; junction bases with no gene match: 1. Germline V CDR1 and CDR2: KGHSH, LQKENI. CDR3 length: 14 residues. The CDR3 DNA follows: TGTGCCAGCTCACCACCGGGACTAGTAGAGACCCAGTACTTC. Its translation is CASSPPGLVETQYF.

In this sample, this clone turned up many times. The CDR3 is CASSLVGSRAYTEAFF. DNA of the CDR3: TGTGCCAGCAGCTTAGTAGGGTCCAGGGCCTACACTGAAGCTTTCTTT. V gene TRBV7-8 combines with J gene TRBJ1-1; possibly TRBD1 for D (5 bases). V lost 1 base and J 3 bases, leaving 15 bases between the germline ends. Germline V lookup: CDR1 SGHVS, CDR2 FQNEAQ. This CDR3 has 16 residues.

V is TRBV4-2 and J is TRBJ1-5; tentative D call: TRBD1 (5 bases). The length of the CDR3 is 17 residues. Germline lookup yields CDR1 LGHNA and CDR2 YNFKEQ. The ends were cut back, 0 bases at V and 3 bases at J, with 15 bases in the middle. The CDR3 loop reads CASSQDLFRVNNQPQHF. The CDR3 coding sequence is TGTGCCAGCAGCCAAGATCTGTTCAGGGTGAACAATCAGCCCCAGCATTTT.

V usage is TRBV28 and J usage is TRBJ1-2; 11 bases line up with TRBD1. The CDR3 extends over 16 amino acids. Germline V gives CDR1 MDHEN, CDR2 SYDVKM. V dropped 9 bases and J dropped 5; count of bases not matched to a gene: 14. CDR3 amino acids: CASAYPVGTGGYGYTF. DNA for the CDR3: TGTGCCAGTGCATACCCGGTGGGGACAGGGGGGTATGGCTACACCTTC.

This clone appeared once. The CDR3 sequence: CASMEGGKNYEQYF. Here the CDR3 DNA reads TGTGCCAGTATGGAAGGCGGGAAAAACTACGAGCAGTACTTC. This chain joins TRBV19 and TRBJ2-7, with D tentatively TRBD2 (6 bases). The CDR3 sequence is 14 residues long. From germline, CDR1 is LNHDA and CDR2 SQIVND (reference sequence). Trimming pared 7 bases from V and 3 bases from J, leaving 16 bases between.

CDR3 nucleotide sequence: TGTGCCAGCAGTTTGGGGGATGAGCAGTTCTTC. This translates into CASSLGDEQFF. The J gene is TRBJ2-1, the V gene TRBV28, with D perhaps matching TRBD1 or TRBD2 (5 bases each). Trimming shortened V by 3 bases and J by 8 bases, and 5 bases separated the two germline ends. Looked up from germline, CDR1 is MDHEN and CDR2 is SYDVKM. This CDR3 has 11 residues.

Comments on this clone: With a far larger clone one base away, a read error is the likely cause. V is TRBV18 and J is TRBJ2-1; maybe TRBD2 (6 bases). The germline V gene encodes CDR1 KGHSH and CDR2 LQKENI. This CDR3 is built from 16 residues. CDR3 nucleotide sequence: TGTACCAGCCGGATCGGGGGAGCGGAATCCTACAATGAGCAGTTCTTC. This sequence encodes CTSRIGGAESYNEQFF.

V usage is TRBV7-2 and J usage is TRBJ1-4; TRBD1 matches 9 bases. The germline V gene encodes CDR1 SGHTA and CDR2 FQGNSA. J lost 7 bases, V lost 5 bases, and 8 bases had no gene match. The CDR3 totals 15 residues. This CDR3 reads CASSTRTGEGEKLFF. The CDR3 bases are TGTGCCAGCAGCACCCGGACAGGGGAAGGTGAAAAACTGTTTTTT.

V and J are TRBV14 and TRBJ2-7; no clear D gene. This CDR3 has 11 residues. Looked up from germline, CDR1 is SGHDN and CDR2 is FVKESK. Trimming pared 2 bases from V and 9 bases from J, leaving 8 bases between. In DNA, the CDR3 is TGTGCCAGCAGCCAACTTGATCGGCAGTACTTC. Encoded protein: CASSQLDRQYF.

J is TRBJ1-2 and V is TRBV28, with TRBD1 as a possible D gene (5 bases). CDR3 length: 13 residues. The ends were cut back, 8 bases at V and 8 bases at J, with 18 bases in the middle. Looked up from germline, CDR1 is MDHEN and CDR2 is SYDVKM. The CDR3 spells CASEAGSQGGYTF. CDR3 in DNA: TGTGCCAGCGAAGCAGGGAGTCAGGGAGGCTACACCTTC.

The chain links TRBV19 to TRBJ2-1; D is possibly TRBD1 (6 bases). V lost 1 base to trimming and J lost 4 bases, with 8 bases between them. CDR3 length: 14 residues. The germline V gene has CDR1 LNHDA and CDR2 SQIVND (reference sequence). CDR3 protein: CASSIGGTYNEQFF. Here the CDR3 DNA reads TGTGCCAGTAGTATAGGGGGGACATACAATGAGCAGTTCTTC.

Points on this clone: A far larger clone is one nucleotide away, so this likely arose from a read error. The chain has TRBV7-3 and TRBJ2-2; D is possibly TRBD1 (5 bases). The ends were cut back, 2 bases at V and 6 bases at J, with 10 bases in the middle. CDR1 and CDR2 (germline): SGHTA, FQGTGA. CDR3 length: 14 residues. CDR3 bases: TGTGCCAGCAGCTTATCAGGGCGGCCCGGGGAGCTGTTTTTT. Encoded protein: CASSLSGRPGELFF. Full variable domain (rest looked up from reference TRBV7-3 and TRBJ2-2): GAGVSQTPSNKVTEKGKYVELRCDPISGHTALYWYRQSLGQGPEFLIYFQGTGAADDSGLPNDRFFAVRPEGSVSTLKIQRTERGDSAVYLCASSLSGRPGELFFGEGSRLTVL.

The chain combines TRBV5-6 with TRBJ2-2, with 13 bases aligning to TRBD2. The CDR3 runs to 18 residues. The V segment lost 3 bases and the J segment 6 bases; nucleotides outside the gene matches: 11. Per germline, CDR1 SGHDT and CDR2 YYEEEE. CDR3 residues: CASSSRTSGSVWAGELFF. In nucleotides, the CDR3 is TGTGCCAGCAGCTCCCGGACTAGCGGGAGTGTGTGGGCCGGGGAGCTGTTTTTT.

CDR3 coding DNA: TGTGCCAGCAGTTACCGCCGGGCGAACACCGGGGAGCTGTTTTTT. Translation: CASSYRRANTGELFF. The chain has TRBV27 and TRBJ2-2; no clear D. V gave up 4 bases and J gave up 0 bases, with 9 bases separating them. The germline gives CDR1 MNHEY, CDR2 SMNVEV (reference sequence). The CDR3 consists of 15 residues.

This rearrangement joins TRBV10-1 to TRBJ2-2, with TRBD1 matching 7 bases. This CDR3 region has 16 residues. CDR1 is WNHNN and CDR2 is SYGVQD in the germline V gene (reference sequence). J gave up 0 bases and V 3 bases, and 4 bases lay outside the gene matches. CDR3 bases: TGCGCCAGCAGTGACCTAGGGACAGCGAACACCGGGGAGCTGTTTTTT. It yields the protein CASSDLGTANTGELFF.

This chain links TRBV18 with TRBJ2-7; the D call may be TRBD1 or TRBD2 (5 bases each). V was pared by 4 bases and J by 6 bases, with 19 bases between. CDR3 length: 15 amino acids. Germline V gene lookup returns CDR1 KGHSH and CDR2 LQKENI. CDR3 amino acids: CASSLERDLSTEQYF. In DNA form, the CDR3 reads TGTGCCAGCTCACTCGAAAGGGACCTAAGCACCGAGCAGTACTTC.

The rearrangement uses TRBV9 and TRBJ2-7, with a possible D match to TRBD2 (5 bases). V lost 3 bases and J 3 bases, leaving 7 bases between the germline ends. Germline loops: CDR1 SGDLS, CDR2 YYNGEE. The CDR3 totals 12 residues. CDR3 in DNA: TGTGCCAGCAGCGCCGGGGACTACGAGCAGTACTTC. This codes for CASSAGDYEQYF.